The clone carrying this T cell receptor (beta chain) was recorded a few times. This sample was taken from a study of CD8+CD57+ T cells in acquired aplastic anemia. The CDR3 extends over 19 amino acids. V was clipped by 3 bases and J by 0 bases; unmatched bases: 10. The template for TCR beta VDJ and CDR3 sequence profiling was genomic DNA. TCRdb re-called the reads with MiXCR, one entry per CDR3 protein. Here the sample spans some 140,000 distinct CDR3 sequences, roughly two fifths being singletons. The sequence was obtained from a human donor in good health, serving as a control. The material sequenced was sorted CD4+, CD8+, or CD8+CD57+ T cells (not recorded which) from PBMCs. V is TRBV12-3 or TRBV12-4 and J is TRBJ2-3; 12 bases match TRBD1. In DNA form, the CDR3 reads TGTGCCAGCAGTTTCCGTCCCGGGACAGGGGGCGCAAGCACAGATACGCAGTATTTT. This translates into CASSFRPGTGGASTDTQYF.